This passage covers 3 T cell receptor beta chains from one sample sequenced in a study of regulatory T cells in long-lasting Graves disease. Libraries of TCR beta came from iRepertoire HTBI primers plus Arm-PCR of CDR3 regions. TCRdb fed the multiplex PCR reads into MiXCR, producing one record per CDR3 protein. The sample lists about 290,000 distinct CDR3 sequences; around 23% were seen once. Time point here: persistent/refractory GD, antithyroid drugs over 5 years with positive TRAb. Extracted RNA from PBMCs served as the source of the TCR library. The specimen was peripheral blood mononuclear cells (PBMCs), collected when the disease was refractory, from a patient treated with antithyroid drugs. The receptors were gathered from a female donor with Graves disease.

This clonotype has more than one count but fewer than ten. The chain couples TRBV15 to TRBJ1-3, with D tentatively TRBD1 (6 bases). Germline loops: CDR1 LNHNV, CDR2 YYDKDF (reference sequence). V was pared by 5 bases and J by 0 bases, with 11 bases between. The CDR3 spans 15 residues. The DNA of the CDR3 is TGTGCCACCAGCGGATGGGACACCTCTGGAAACACCATATATTTT. Its protein product is CATSGWDTSGNTIYF.

This clonotype has just a few counts. This rearrangement joins TRBV11-2 to TRBJ2-7, with 10 bases lining up with TRBD2. J was trimmed by 3 bases and V by 5 bases; bases with no gene match: 7. The CDR3 totals 15 residues. The germline gives CDR1 SGHAT, CDR2 FQNNGV. CDR3 sequence reads: CASSHGLAAHYEQYF. The DNA for the CDR3 is TGTGCCAGCAGCCACGGACTAGCGGCACACTACGAGCAGTACTTC.

This clonotype was picked up a small number of times. The chain has TRBV13 and TRBJ2-1, with D hard to call. The closer fit of TRBJ2-3 to the DNA end suggests the J call may be wrong. This CDR3 region has 14 residues. The germline V gene encodes CDR1 PRHDT and CDR2 FYEKMQ (reference sequence). CDR3 coding DNA: TGTGCCAGCAGCTTAGAGTTGAGCCCAGATACGCAGTATTTT. Its translation: CASSLELSPDTQYF.